The rows below give T cell receptor beta chains drawn from one sample of a study of blood T cell repertoires in COVID-19. Libraries were prepared by immunoSEQ multiplex PCR; TCRdb keeps only in-frame clonotypes and omits some of them. The profile shows roughly 140,000 clones, over 80% of them singletons. The source material was peripheral blood. The receptors originated from a woman in her thirties or forties with active or convalescent COVID-19. The CDR3 runs from the conserved cysteine through the conserved F or W. The D gene is left open where the match is weak. The size entry is marked missing in some rows and otherwise reads once, few, many or a size class.

-	-	TRBV19	TRBJ2-5	CASSGGKTTQYF	TGTGCCAGTAGTGGAGGTAAAACGACCCAGTACTTC
-	TRBD2	TRBV10-2	TRBJ2-7	CASSESLAGGKQYF	TGCGCCAGCAGTGAGAGTCTAGCGGGAGGCAAGCAGTACTTC
-	TRBD1	TRBV9	TRBJ1-1	CASSVGQGRFTEAFF	TGTGCCAGCAGCGTAGGACAGGGACGATTCACTGAAGCTTTCTTT
-	TRBD2	TRBV3-1/TRBV3-2	TRBJ2-1	CASSQTLLAGYPYNEQFF	TGTGCCAGCAGCCAAACCCTACTAGCGGGATACCCTTACAATGAGCAGTTCTTC
-	-	TRBV27	TRBJ1-3	CASSLRETGNTIYF	TGTGCCAGCAGTTTAAGGGAGACTGGAAACACCATATATTTT
few	TRBD1	TRBV28	TRBJ1-5	CASSPLMFRGDQPQHF	TGTGCCAGCAGTCCTCTTATGTTCAGGGGGGATCAGCCCCAGCATTTT
-	-	TRBV29-1	TRBJ2-1	CSVAPGGVYNEQFF	TGCAGCGTTGCCCCCGGCGGGGTATACAATGAGCAGTTCTTC
-	-	TRBV7-2	TRBJ1-5	CASSLGDQSNQPQHF	TGTGCCAGCAGCCTGGGAGATCAGAGCAATCAGCCCCAGCATTTT
-	-	TRBV15	TRBJ2-3	CATSRVLGGGLTDTQYF	TGTGCCACCAGCAGAGTACTAGGCGGGGGCCTCACAGATACGCAGTATTTT
-	-	TRBV7-2	TRBJ1-2	CASSLYGAVGGYTF	TGTGCCAGCAGCTTATATGGAGCGGTGGGGGGCTACACCTTC
once	-	TRBV5-1	TRBJ1-1	CASSLGRSTMNTEAFF	TGCGCCAGCAGCTTGGGGAGGAGTACAATGAACACTGAAGCTTTCTTT
-	TRBD2	TRBV9	TRBJ2-7	CASSVAGRGPYEQYF	TGTGCCAGCAGCGTAGCTGGGAGGGGACCCTACGAGCAGTACTTC
-	TRBD1	TRBV19	TRBJ1-1	CASRDRGDTEAFF	TGTGCCAGCAGGGACAGGGGGGACACTGAAGCTTTCTTT
few	TRBD1	TRBV6-5	TRBJ1-4	CASSYQGANEKLFF	TGTGCCAGCAGTTATCAGGGGGCGAATGAAAAACTGTTTTTT
-	-	TRBV2	TRBJ2-1	CASSESGRYNEQFF	TGTGCCAGCAGTGAGAGCGGACGCTACAATGAGCAGTTCTTC
-	TRBD1	TRBV28	TRBJ2-7	CASRRDRAHEQYF	TGTGCCAGCAGGCGGGACAGGGCCCACGAGCAGTACTTC
-	-	TRBV18	TRBJ2-1	CASSFGLASNEQFF	TGTGCCAGCTCATTCGGACTGGCGAGCAATGAGCAGTTCTTC
-	TRBD1	TRBV2	TRBJ1-6	CASRYRDRGNSPLHF	TGTGCCAGCAGATACCGGGACAGGGGGAATTCACCCCTCCACTTT
once	TRBD1	TRBV5-1	TRBJ2-3	CASSRETGVRGDTQYF	TGCGCCAGCAGCCGAGAGACAGGGGTTCGGGGAGATACGCAGTATTTT
once	-	TRBV7-9	TRBJ2-7	CASSLVQGPTYEQYF	TGTGCCAGCAGCTTAGTTCAGGGGCCCACCTACGAGCAGTACTTC
-	TRBD1	TRBV30	TRBJ1-4	CAWSVRQGIGTNEKLFF	TGTGCCTGGAGTGTACGACAGGGTATAGGAACTAATGAAAAACTGTTTTTT
-	TRBD1	TRBV3-1/TRBV3-2	TRBJ1-6	CASSLGQATVF	TGTGCCAGCAGCCTGGGACAGGCCACAGTTTTT
few	TRBD2	TRBV5-6	TRBJ2-2	CASSGSGTSRAGELFF	TGTGCCAGCAGCGGGTCCGGGACTAGTCGGGCCGGGGAGCTGTTTTTT
-	-	TRBV24-1	TRBJ1-3	CATSDGTRAGSTIYF	TGTGCCACCAGTGATGGGACTAGGGCAGGAAGCACCATATATTTT
-	TRBD1	TRBV5-4	TRBJ2-3	CASSGTGGQYF	TGTGCCAGCAGCGGGACAGGGGGCCAGTATTTT
-	-	TRBV10-3	TRBJ2-7	CATSARDEQYF	TGTGCCACCTCCGCCCGGGACGAGCAGTACTTC
once	-	TRBV5-6	TRBJ2-5	CASSQVELALQETQYF	TGTGCCAGCAGCCAAGTTGAACTAGCCCTCCAAGAGACCCAGTACTTC
-	-	TRBV6-5	TRBJ1-2	CASSYSLNGMYGYTF	TGTGCCAGCAGTTACTCACTCAACGGGATGTATGGCTACACCTTC
-	TRBD1	TRBV29-1	TRBJ1-2	CSVRGRGGYTF	TGCAGCGTTAGGGGGCGCGGAGGCTACACCTTC
-	TRBD2	TRBV29-1	TRBJ2-7	CSVEMASGSLYEQYF	TGCAGCGTTGAAATGGCTAGCGGGAGTCTCTACGAGCAGTACTTC
-	TRBD1	TRBV28	TRBJ1-2	CASSPRGPPGYTF	TGTGCCAGCAGCCCGAGGGGGCCCCCTGGCTACACCTTC
-	TRBD2	TRBV9	TRBJ2-7	CASSVGGEGSYEQYF	TGTGCCAGCAGCGTAGGAGGGGAGGGCTCCTACGAGCAGTACTTC
-	TRBD1	TRBV5-1	TRBJ1-3	CASSGGDSGSGNTIYF	TGCGCCAGCAGCGGTGGGGACAGCGGCTCTGGAAACACCATATATTTT
-	-	TRBV5-5	TRBJ2-1	CASSHPDVTEVNEQFF	TGTGCCAGCAGCCACCCTGACGTGACAGAGGTCAATGAGCAGTTCTTC
-	TRBD1	TRBV7-9	TRBJ1-2	CASSLESGGLYGYTF	TGTGCCAGCAGCTTAGAATCAGGGGGCCTCTATGGCTACACCTTC
-	-	TRBV10-1	TRBJ1-6	CASPSGSYNSPLHF	TGCGCCAGCCCTTCGGGATCCTATAATTCACCCCTCCACTTT
-	-	TRBV7-6	TRBJ2-7	CASSPAGAGGTGVYEQYF	TGTGCCAGCAGCCCAGCGGGCGCGGGCGGAACTGGCGTCTACGAGCAGTACTTC
-	-	TRBV25-1	TRBJ1-4	CASSETGSVGEKLFF	TGTGCCAGCAGTGAAACAGGGTCGGTAGGTGAAAAACTGTTTTTT
-	-	TRBV11-2	TRBJ1-6	CASSSVTTIFYNSPLHF	TGTGCCAGCAGCTCCGTGACAACCATTTTTTATAATTCACCCCTCCACTTT
-	-	TRBV30	TRBJ1-1	CAWRHRVGAFF	TGTGCCTGGAGACACAGGGTGGGAGCTTTCTTT